Detailed here is one T cell receptor beta chain. The antigen is undetermined. This sample is drawn from a study of graft-versus-host responses after intestinal transplantation. Study-wide results and caveats: Allograft graft-versus-host to host-versus-graft clonal ratios ran high in patients with graft-donor T cell macrochimerism.

Here immunoSEQ multiplex PCR was the method, and the copy in TCRdb shows in-frame clones only, minus some. Of fewer than 70,000 clones listed, 80% to 95% are singletons. There are 14 residues in the CDR3. Germline V CDR1 and CDR2: SEHNR, FQNEAQ (reference sequence). Trimming stripped 0 bases from V and 2 bases from J, with 8 bases between. The V call is TRBV7-9, the J call TRBJ2-7; D ambiguous. The origin of this receptor is a human patient who received an intestinal transplant, so some T cells may come from the graft donor. Sequenced here: bone marrow, sampled 700 to 850 days after intestinal transplantation. CDR3 loop: CASSLAARPYEQYF. In DNA form, the CDR3 reads TGTGCCAGCAGCTTAGCGGCCAGACCCTACGAGCAGTACTTC. Drawing the rest from reference TRBV7-9 and TRBJ2-7, the complete variable domain is DTGVSQNPRHKITKRGQNVTFRCDPISEHNRLYWYRQTLGQGPEFLTYFQNEAQLEKSRLLSDRFSAERPKGSFSTLEIQRTEQGDSAMYLCASSLAARPYEQYFGPGTRLTVT.